This TCR beta chain was retrieved from a study of regulatory and conventional T cells in RAG deficiency (dated by TCRdb to about 2017). Study-level background: High-throughput TCR beta sequencing was used to compare the diversity and composition of the Treg, conventional CD4+ and CD8+ T cell repertoires of RAG-deficient patients with those of healthy controls.

Overall study results and their limits: Compared with control T-cell subpopulations, the RAG-deficient patients had markedly lower Shannon entropy and higher Simpson indices. Shorter CDR3 lengths were found in all patient T-cell subsets, and >80% Treg-Tconv repertoire overlap at nucleotide and amino acid level was observed in Omenn syndrome patients. Unique TCR beta sequences from Treg cells were around 90-fold fewer in Omenn syndrome and CID/AS patients than controls, versus approximately 9.3-fold for other subsets. Sorted CD25-high CD127-low cells from Omenn syndrome patients may represent peripherally activated cells rather than bona fide Treg cells. For some subjects, some analyses of T-cell subsets were not performed.

Before genomic DNA extraction, conventional CD4+ T cells were isolated from blood as CD25-low CD127-high cells. About 8 healthy control donors were used as the comparison group for repertoire analyses. From the cysteine up to the phenylalanine, the CDR3 has a length of 15 residues. Only the CDR3 region is kept as DNA, spanning 45 bases read in frame from base 1. Compared with germline, V lacks 4 bases and J lacks 0 bases; bases without a gene match: 0. Via the germline V gene, CDR1 is SGHRS and CDR2 YFSETQ. Libraries came from the immunoSEQ multiplex PCR assay. Rearranged TCR beta chain products were amplified from the genomic DNA of sorted T-cell subsets and were then sequenced. The authors' pipeline ran thus. Shannon entropy and Simpson indices were used to measure the diversity of productive TCR beta rearrangements in each repertoire. To assess clonal expansion, the frequencies of the 100 most abundant productive TCR beta clonotypes were added up as a share of total reads. The TRB repertoires were scored with a self-reactivity index that is based on amino acid usage at CDR3beta positions 6 and 7. Two-way ANOVA was used for repertoire analyses, and Student t or Mann-Whitney tests were used for flow cytometric analyses. TCRdb's version of the immuneACCESS table is confined to in-frame rearrangements and falls short of the full clone set. An unresolved V gene accounts for under half of the shortfall where checked; the remainder is of unknown origin. That table is the source of V, J and clone size, and D and trimming were worked out from the DNA. Present in this sample are around 30,000 clones, 90% to 95% of which were seen just once. Under 0.2% of the sample belongs to the ten largest clones.

Note on this clone: It has no known antigen specificity. No base quality information exists; no much larger clone differs at one position.

The sample was also linked to a second study, of regulatory T cells. In that second paper, the authors write: The multiplex PCR used 52 forward TRBV primers and 13 reverse TRBJ primers, with assay-based and computational corrections for amplification bias. Repertoires from patients had restricted unique TRB V-J pairs and skewed V and J gene usage, with the strongest effect in regulatory T cells. The study compared T-cell receptor beta repertoires of sorted regulatory, conventional CD4+ and CD8+ T cells between CD3G-deficient patients and healthy controls. Peripheral blood mononuclear cells were isolated by Ficoll density separation. Within the immunoSEQ assay, multiplex PCR amplified rearranged TRB loci from genomic DNA. Sequencing of the TRB amplicons was done on an Illumina HiSeq platform. Raw sequences were error-filtered and aligned to reference gene sequences by custom algorithms and were subsequently analyzed with the immunoSEQ online tools. Frequencies of productive and nonproductive TRB rearrangements were assessed among unique sequences as well as among total sequences. Prism software was used to run t tests, Mann-Whitney tests or two-way ANOVA for comparisons between groups.

The receptor was derived from a human donor in good health. The receptor chain draws on TRBV5-1 and TRBJ2-3, and 12 junction bases match TRBD2. The sequenced sample consisted of CD25- CD4+ T cells sorted from blood. For the CDR3, the sequence is CASSGLAGSTDTQYF. The DNA sequence is as follows: TGCGCCAGCAGCGGACTAGCGGGGAGCACAGATACGCAGTATTTT.